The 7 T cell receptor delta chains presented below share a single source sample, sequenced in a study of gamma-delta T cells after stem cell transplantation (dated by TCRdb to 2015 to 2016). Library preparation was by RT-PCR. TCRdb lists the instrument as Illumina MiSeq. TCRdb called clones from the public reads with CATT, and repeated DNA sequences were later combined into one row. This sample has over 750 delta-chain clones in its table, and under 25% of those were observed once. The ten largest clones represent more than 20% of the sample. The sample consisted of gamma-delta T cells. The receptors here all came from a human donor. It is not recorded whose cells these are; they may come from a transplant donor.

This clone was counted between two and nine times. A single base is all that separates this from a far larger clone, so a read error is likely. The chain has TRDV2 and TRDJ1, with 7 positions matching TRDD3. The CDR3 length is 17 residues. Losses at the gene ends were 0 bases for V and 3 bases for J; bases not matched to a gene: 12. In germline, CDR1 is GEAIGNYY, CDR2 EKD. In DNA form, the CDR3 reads TGTGCCTGTGACACCGTACTTCTGGGGGCTAACGCCGATAAACTCATCTTT. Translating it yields CACDTVLLGANADKLIF.

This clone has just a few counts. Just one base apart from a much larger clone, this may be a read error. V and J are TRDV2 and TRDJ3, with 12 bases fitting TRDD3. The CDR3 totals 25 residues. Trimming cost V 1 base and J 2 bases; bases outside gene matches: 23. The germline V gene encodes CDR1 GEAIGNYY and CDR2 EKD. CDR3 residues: CACDTSYLGGTGGYPSPWDTRQMFF. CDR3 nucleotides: TGTGCCTGTGACACTTCCTACTTGGGTGGTACTGGGGGATACCCGAGCCCCTGGGACACCCGACAGATGTTTTTC.

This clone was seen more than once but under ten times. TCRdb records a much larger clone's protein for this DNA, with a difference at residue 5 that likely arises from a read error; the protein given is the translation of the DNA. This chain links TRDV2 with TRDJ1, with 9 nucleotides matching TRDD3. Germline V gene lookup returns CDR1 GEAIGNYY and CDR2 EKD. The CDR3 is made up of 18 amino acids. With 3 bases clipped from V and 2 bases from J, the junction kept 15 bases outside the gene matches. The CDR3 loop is CACDALVVLGDETDKLIF. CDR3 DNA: TGTGCCTGTGACGCTTTAGTTGTACTGGGGGACGAGACCGATAAACTCATCTTT.

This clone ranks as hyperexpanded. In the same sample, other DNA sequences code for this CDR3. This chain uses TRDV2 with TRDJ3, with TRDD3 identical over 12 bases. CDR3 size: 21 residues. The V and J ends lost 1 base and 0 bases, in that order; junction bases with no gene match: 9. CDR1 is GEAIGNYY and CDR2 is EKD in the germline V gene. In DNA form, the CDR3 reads TGTGCCTGTGACACTATCAGTACTGGGGGATACAGCTCCTGGGACACCCGACAGATGTTTTTC. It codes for CACDTISTGGYSSWDTRQMFF.

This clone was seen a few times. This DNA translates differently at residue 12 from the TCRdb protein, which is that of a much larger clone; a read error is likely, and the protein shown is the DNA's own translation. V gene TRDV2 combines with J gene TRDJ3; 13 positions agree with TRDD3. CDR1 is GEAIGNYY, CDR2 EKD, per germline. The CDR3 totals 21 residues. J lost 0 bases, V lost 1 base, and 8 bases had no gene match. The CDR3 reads CACDTISTGGYGSWDTRQMFF. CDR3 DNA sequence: TGTGCCTGTGACACTATCAGTACTGGGGGATACGGCTCCTGGGACACCCGACAGATGTTTTTC.

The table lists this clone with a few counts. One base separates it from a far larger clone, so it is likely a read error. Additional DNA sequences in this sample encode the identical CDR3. This chain's CDR3 is CACDTVGGLRTDKLIF. The CDR3 nucleotides are TGCGCCTGTGACACCGTTGGGGGATTGCGGACCGATAAACTCATCTTT. The chain couples TRDV2 to TRDJ1; 8 nucleotides match TRDD3. The germline CDR1 and CDR2 sequences are GEAIGNYY and EKD. This CDR3 region has 16 residues.

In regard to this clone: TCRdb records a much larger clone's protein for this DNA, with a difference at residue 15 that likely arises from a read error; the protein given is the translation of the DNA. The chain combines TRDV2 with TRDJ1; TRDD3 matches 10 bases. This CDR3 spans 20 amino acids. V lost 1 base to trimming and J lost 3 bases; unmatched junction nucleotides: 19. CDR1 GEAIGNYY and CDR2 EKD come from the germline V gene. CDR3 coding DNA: TGTGCCTGTGACACAGTCCAGAAATGGGGGATACATCGGTACGCCGATAAACTCATCTTT. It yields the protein CACDTVQKWGIHRYADKLIF.